This T cell receptor beta chain was documented in a study of cytomegalovirus exposure and HLA in healthy donors. CDR1 and CDR2 (germline): SGHRS, YFSETQ. There are 13 residues in the CDR3. V lost 1 base and J 8 bases, leaving 7 bases between the germline ends. A multiplex PCR was run with 60 Vbeta primers and 13 Jbeta primers. Original processing methods: Later, tens of millions of unique TCR beta chains were counted in an analysis, and approximately 9.9 million of them were shared. Measured with immunoSEQ multiplex PCR; TCRdb has only the in-frame clones, and not every one. That table gives V, J and clone size, and the DNA gave D and trimming. The table has roughly 100,000 clones, around 67% seen once. The study's findings and limits: TRBV6-2, TRBV6-3 and some other V segments were excluded as indistinguishable.

Donors showed nominal health when sampled, although they likely had unrecorded immune exposures. Turning to this clone: Its target is unknown.

Sequencing was performed on PBMCs. The sequence was collected from a woman in her forties or fifties in good health and CMV-seronegative. This chain links TRBV5-1 with TRBJ1-6; D ambiguous. CDR3 protein: CASSLSGYSPLHF. CDR3 coding DNA: TGCGCCAGCAGCTTGTCGGGTTATTCACCCCTCCACTTT. Using reference TRBV5-1 and TRBJ1-6 for the parts outside the CDR3, the full variable domain is KAGVTQTPRYLIKTRGQQVTLSCSPISGHRSVSWYQQTPGQGLQFLFEYFSETQRNKGNFPGRFSGRQFSNSRSEMNVSTLELGDSALYLCASSLSGYSPLHFGNGTRLTVT.